This record concerns one T cell receptor (beta chain) sequence. Its matching antigen is unknown. TCRdb redid the calling of the RT-PCR reads with MiXCR, one entry per CDR3 protein. Of 650,000 to 850,000 distinct CDR3 sequences in the sample, 14% are singletons; the top ten hold less than 9%. These data originate in a study of response to subunit inactivated influenza vaccine. This CDR3 comprises 15 residues. CDR1 KGHSY and CDR2 FQNENV come from the germline V gene. After removal of 4 bases from V and 3 bases from J, the junction contained 7 bases not matched to a gene. Whole-study findings and limits: That few new T cells are recruited by each seasonal influenza vaccination was the authors' suggestion.

Source: PBMCs from blood, taken 14 to 15 days before vaccination. The chain combines TRBV16 with TRBJ2-3; 7 bases align to TRBD1. This receptor was taken from a man aged 50-60 years who received an inactivated influenza vaccine. The CDR3 sequence: CASSPYRGRTDTQYF. CDR3 sequence (DNA): TGTGCCAGCAGCCCCTACAGGGGAAGGACAGATACGCAGTATTTT.